The 2 T cell receptor beta chains listed next were all sequenced from one sample in a study of T cell changes during pregnancy in multiple sclerosis. Produced via immunoSEQ multiplex PCR; TCRdb's table is partial and in-frame only. The table includes roughly 46,000 clones, around 92% detected once. This specimen was CD8+ T cells from peripheral blood mononuclear cells, taken in the first trimester of pregnancy. The receptor source for this set is a female donor with multiple sclerosis, enrolled in a pregnancy study.

This clone was observed once. The chain joins TRBV30 to TRBJ2-7, with TRBD1 as a possible D gene (5 bases). CDR1 is GTSNPN and CDR2 is SVGIG in the germline V gene (reference sequence). The CDR3 spans 12 residues. V lost 0 bases and J 7 bases, leaving 10 bases between the germline ends. CDR3 nucleotides: TGTGCCTGGAGTGTCCAGGGTTGGGAGCAGTACTTC. Its protein product is CAWSVQGWEQYF.

The gene calls are TRBV27 and TRBJ2-2, with 7 positions matching TRBD2. This CDR3 has 17 residues. Per germline, CDR1 MNHEY and CDR2 SMNVEV (reference sequence). V gave up 8 bases and J gave up 2 bases; unmatched junction bases: 14. The DNA for the CDR3 is TGTGCCAGCTCCACGAGTTGGGCGGGGGTCAACACCGGGGAGCTGTTTTTT. Translating it yields CASSTSWAGVNTGELFF.